This T cell receptor beta chain was identified in a study of OX40 agonist ivuxolimab in advanced cancers. Across the study: The group had a mean age of 60 years, ranged from about 23 to 85, and was 80% to 90% male.

Findings and limits, study-wide: With doses of 0.1 to 3.0 mg/kg, CD4+ and CD8+ blood T cells had undergone clonal expansion by week 6.

Of note for this clone: The antigen remains unidentified.

The V gene's germline CDR1 is SQVTM and CDR2 ANQGSEA. V dropped 3 bases and J dropped 4 bases, with 9 bases sitting between them. The CDR3 length is 12 residues. Produced via immunoSEQ multiplex PCR; TCRdb's table is partial and in-frame only. The repertoire holds around 76,000 clones, 94% seen once, with about 20% in the top ten. The chain has TRBV29-1 and TRBJ1-2, with a possible D match to TRBD1 (5 bases). The source was CD4+ or CD8+ T cells sorted from blood, collected in a trial of the OX40 agonist ivuxolimab. This receptor was taken from an adult with an advanced solid tumor such as melanoma, head and neck, liver or kidney cancer. CDR3 sequence: CSVDKQVYGYTF. The CDR3 nucleotides are TGCAGCGTTGATAAACAGGTCTATGGCTACACCTTC.